The rows below give T cell receptor beta chains drawn from one sample of a study of OX40 agonist ivuxolimab in advanced cancers. Sequencing was performed with immunoSEQ multiplex PCR; in TCRdb, only in-frame clones are kept and a portion is missing. The sample lists around 140,000 clones, 90% occurring once. The specimen comprised CD4+ or CD8+ T cells sorted from blood, sampled in a trial of the OX40 agonist ivuxolimab. The receptors derive from an adult with an advanced solid tumor such as melanoma, head and neck, liver or kidney cancer. CDR3s include the opening cysteine and the closing phenylalanine or tryptophan. Fields, in order: CDR3 DNA, CDR3 protein, V gene, D gene, J gene, clone size. D genes are given only for firm matches. Size values are once, few and many counts, or a class for expanded clones, and some rows have none.

TGTGCCAGCAGCGTAGAGGGATGGGGACCGGTCACTGAAGCTTTCTTT,CASSVEGWGPVTEAFF,TRBV9,.,TRBJ1-1,.
TGTGCCAGCAGCCAAGATCCCAGGGGGCAGAATGAAGCTTTCTTT,CASSQDPRGQNEAFF,TRBV4-2,TRBD1,TRBJ1-1,.
TGTGCCATCAGTCGACAGGGGGGACGTGGTTCCCTGAGAAGGGACACTGAAGCTTTCTTT,CAISRQGGRGSLRRDTEAFF,TRBV10-3,TRBD1,TRBJ1-1,.
TGTGCCAGCAGTTTACGAGTTCAAGAGACCCAGTACTTC,CASSLRVQETQYF,TRBV28,.,TRBJ2-5,once
TGTGCCAGCAGCTTATGGGGTAGCGGGACCTCCAATGAGCAGTTCTTC,CASSLWGSGTSNEQFF,TRBV11-3,TRBD2,TRBJ2-1,.
TGTGCCATCAGTGAGTCCGGCGGGAGTGTAGATACGCAGTATTTT,CAISESGGSVDTQYF,TRBV10-3,TRBD2,TRBJ2-3,.
TGTGCCAGCAGCTTCCTTTATATTAATGAGCAGTTCTTC,CASSFLYINEQFF,TRBV5-6,.,TRBJ2-1,.
TGTGCCAGCAGTCTTGGTCTCGCCTACGAGCAGTACTTC,CASSLGLAYEQYF,TRBV2,.,TRBJ2-7,.
TGCGCCAGCAGCCCGCCCTCACAGGGTGGTATAGCTGAAGCTTTCTTT,CASSPPSQGGIAEAFF,TRBV5-1,.,TRBJ1-1,.
TGTGCCACCAGCAGACAACCCGATTCCTACGAGCAGTACTTC,CATSRQPDSYEQYF,TRBV15,.,TRBJ2-7,.
TGTGCCAGTAGTCCCCTTATGGGGCAGGACACTGAAGCTTTCTTT,CASSPLMGQDTEAFF,TRBV19,.,TRBJ1-1,.
TGTGCCAGCGGACACTCCCAAGAGACCCAGTACTTC,CASGHSQETQYF,TRBV6-1,.,TRBJ2-5,.
TGTGCCAGCTCACTAGGGATCTACGAGCAGTACTTC,CASSLGIYEQYF,TRBV18,.,TRBJ2-7,.
TGTGCCAGCAGGAGGACAGGGGCGGGCACAGATACGCAGTATTTT,CASRRTGAGTDTQYF,TRBV5-8,TRBD1,TRBJ2-3,.
TGTGCCAGCAGCCAAGATTACAGCGGGGGAAACAATGAGCAGTTCTTC,CASSQDYSGGNNEQFF,TRBV4-2,TRBD2,TRBJ2-1,.
TGTGCCAGCAGTGATTCTCGTTACGCTGATCAAGAGACCCAGTACTTC,CASSDSRYADQETQYF,TRBV6-4,.,TRBJ2-5,few
TGTGCCAGCAGCTTATACAGAAGCTCCTACGAGCAGTACTTC,CASSLYRSSYEQYF,TRBV7-2,.,TRBJ2-7,.
TGTGCCAGCAGCTCTAGGGGGACGGACACTGAAGCTTTCTTT,CASSSRGTDTEAFF,TRBV7-2,.,TRBJ1-1,.
TGTGCCAGCAGTTCCCGGGGACAGGGAAGGCCGTCGTACGAGCAGTACTTC,CASSSRGQGRPSYEQYF,TRBV27,TRBD1,TRBJ2-7,.
TGTGCCAGCAGTAGAACAGATACGCAGTATTTT,CASSRTDTQYF,TRBV28,.,TRBJ2-3,.
TGTGCCAGCAGTGAGGACAGGAGCTCCTACAATGAGCAGTTCTTC,CASSEDRSSYNEQFF,TRBV25-1,TRBD1,TRBJ2-1,.
TGTGCCAGCAGCTTGGGAGATGGGGTTCAGCCCCAGCATTTT,CASSLGDGVQPQHF,TRBV7-2,.,TRBJ1-5,.
TGTGCCAGCAGCTTATCCTACGGGGCCCAGAGCACTGAAGCTTTCTTT,CASSLSYGAQSTEAFF,TRBV7-2,.,TRBJ1-1,.
TGTGCCAGCAGTTACTCTAGTCCAGCGGGAGGCTACGAGCAGTACTTC,CASSYSSPAGGYEQYF,TRBV6-5,TRBD2,TRBJ2-7,.
TGCGCCAGCCGCGCCGGGAGCACAGATACGCAGTATTTT,CASRAGSTDTQYF,TRBV5-1,.,TRBJ2-3,.
TGCGCCAGCAGCCAAGGATTTGGGGGGTCCAGGAGGTCCTATGAGCAGTTCTTC,CASSQGFGGSRRSYEQFF,TRBV4-3,.,TRBJ2-1,.